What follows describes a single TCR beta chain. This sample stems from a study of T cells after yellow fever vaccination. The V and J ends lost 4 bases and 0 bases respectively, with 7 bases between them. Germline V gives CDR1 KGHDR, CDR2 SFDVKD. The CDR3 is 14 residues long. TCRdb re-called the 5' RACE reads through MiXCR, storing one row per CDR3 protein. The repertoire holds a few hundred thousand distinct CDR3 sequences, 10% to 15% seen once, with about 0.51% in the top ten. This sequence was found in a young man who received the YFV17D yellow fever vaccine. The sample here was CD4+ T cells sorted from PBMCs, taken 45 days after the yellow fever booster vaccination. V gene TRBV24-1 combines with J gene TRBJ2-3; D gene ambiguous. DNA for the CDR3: TGTGCCACCAGTGACCCCGGGAGCACAGATACGCAGTATTTT. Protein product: CATSDPGSTDTQYF.